This T cell receptor beta chain derives from a study of cytotoxic CD8 clonotypes in ibrutinib-treated CLL. CDR3 length equals 13 residues. Germline assignment: CDR1 MGHRA and CDR2 YSYEKL. The V segment lost 6 bases and the J segment 6 bases; nucleotides outside the gene matches: 4. Clones were sequenced by immunoSEQ multiplex PCR, and TCRdb holds only the in-frame ones, with some missing. This sample has approximately 130,000 clones, with around 84% found just once. Here the sequenced sample was PBMCs, taken after 24 months of ibrutinib treatment. This TCR came from a human donor with chronic lymphocytic leukemia. The rearrangement uses TRBV4-1 and TRBJ2-7; 11 nucleotides line up with TRBD2. The CDR3 nucleotides are TGCGCCAGCAGTAGCGGGGGGGCTTCCGAGCAGTACTTC. It yields the protein CASSSGGASEQYF.